These 30 T cell receptor beta chains came from one sample sequenced in a study of OX40 agonist ivuxolimab in advanced cancers. Some clones are missing from TCRdb's copy, which holds only in-frame ones; the method was immunoSEQ multiplex PCR. Among about 46,000 clones, roughly 90% were seen once, and the ten largest hold 3% to 4%. Sample: CD4+ or CD8+ T cells sorted from blood, taken in a trial of the OX40 agonist ivuxolimab. The receptors shown here come from an adult with an advanced solid tumor such as melanoma, head and neck, liver or kidney cancer.

The chain links TRBV27 to TRBJ2-2; 10 bases match TRBD2. Trimming removed 6 bases from V and 4 bases from J; junction bases left unmatched: 8. The length of the CDR3 is 16 residues. Germline loops: CDR1 MNHEY, CDR2 SMNVEV (reference sequence). The CDR3 DNA is TGTGCCAGCAGCAGAGCGGGGGGGCGGTTCACCGGGGAGCTGTTTTTT. This codes for CASSRAGGRFTGELFF.

The chain carries TRBV9 and TRBJ2-3; D remains unclear. Trimming removed 4 bases from V and 6 bases from J, with 9 bases in between. CDR1 and CDR2 (germline): SGDLS, YYNGEE. This CDR3 is 12 amino acids long. The DNA for the CDR3 is TGTGCCAGCAGCCCCCGTCTGGATACGCAGTATTTT. Translation gives CASSPRLDTQYF.

The sample holds a few counts of this clone. The chain links TRBV11-3 to TRBJ2-3, with TRBD2 as a possible D gene (6 bases). CDR1 and CDR2 from the germline V gene are SGHNT and YENEEA. Trimming removed 1 base from V and 4 bases from J, with 18 bases in between. The CDR3 has 17 amino acids. CDR3 protein: CASSLGVRRGESDTQYF. The CDR3 DNA is TGTGCCAGCAGCTTAGGAGTACGGCGGGGAGAGTCAGATACGCAGTATTTT.

The CDR3 bases are TGTGCCAGCAGTTTAGATCTCGGGACAGGGGAAAGCTCCTATAATTCACCCCTCCACTTT. This codes for CASSLDLGTGESSYNSPLHF. This chain uses TRBV28 with TRBJ1-6; 10 nucleotides line up with TRBD1. CDR3 length: 20 amino acids. J gave up 0 bases and V 2 bases, and 10 bases lay outside the gene matches. CDR1 and CDR2 from the germline V gene are MDHEN and SYDVKM.

The V gene is TRBV5-4, the J gene TRBJ2-1, with TRBD2 identical over 7 bases. The CDR3 is 14 amino acids. With V trimmed by 4 bases and J by 5 bases, 6 bases remained unmatched. Per germline, CDR1 SGHNT and CDR2 YYREEE (reference sequence). The DNA for the CDR3 is TGTGCCAGCAGCCCCTCCACTAGCGACAATGAGCAGTTCTTC. Translated: CASSPSTSDNEQFF.

The V and J genes are TRBV30 and TRBJ1-3; a possible D gene is TRBD1 (5 bases). This CDR3 is built from 14 residues. The V gene lost 8 bases and the J gene lost 0 bases, with 14 bases spanning the gap. CDR1 and CDR2 from the germline V gene are GTSNPN and SVGIG (reference sequence). CDR3 protein: CAQSGQSSGNTIYF. CDR3 coding DNA: TGTGCCCAGTCGGGGCAGTCCTCTGGAAACACCATATATTTT.

The chain links TRBV5-4 to TRBJ2-1; 8 bases are shared with TRBD2. With V trimmed by 3 bases and J by 10 bases, 9 bases remained unmatched. The germline CDR1 and CDR2 sequences are SGHNT and YYREEE (reference sequence). The CDR3 runs to 14 residues. The CDR3 coding sequence is TGTGCCAGCAGCTCAGGTATAGCGGGGAGCGAGCAGTTCTTC. Protein product: CASSSGIAGSEQFF.

The chain carries TRBV25-1 and TRBJ1-2; 7 bases fit TRBD1. The junction had 8 bases not matched to a gene; V was cut back by 5 bases and J by 8 bases. The CDR3 is made up of 13 amino acids. Germline V gene data show CDR1 as MGHDK and CDR2 as SYGVNS. CDR3 DNA: TGTGCCAGCAGTAAAGACAGGGTGGGGGGCTACACCTTC. Translated: CASSKDRVGGYTF.

This chain joins TRBV18 and TRBJ2-5, with D unclear. This CDR3 has 14 residues. Germline V gene lookup returns CDR1 KGHSH and CDR2 LQKENI. V shed 3 bases and J shed 5 bases, with 13 bases lying between them. CDR3 nucleotides: TGTGCCAGCTCACCCTACCTGGATTTCGAGACCCAGTACTTC. Translating gives CASSPYLDFETQYF.

The rearrangement joins TRBV7-9 to TRBJ2-7; 10 bases map to TRBD2. V lost 5 bases to trimming and J lost 0 bases; unmatched junction nucleotides: 1. The CDR3 extends over 14 amino acids. The germline V gene encodes CDR1 SEHNR and CDR2 FQNEAQ (reference sequence). CDR3 in DNA: TGTGCCAGCAGCCCTAGCGGGAGCTCCTACGAGCAGTACTTC. The encoded protein is CASSPSGSSYEQYF.

The J gene is TRBJ2-6, the V gene TRBV7-3; D might be TRBD2 (5 bases). V was cut by 5 bases and J by 2 bases, with 13 bases left in between. The CDR3 length is 16 residues. Looked up from germline, CDR1 is SGHTA and CDR2 is FQGTGA. The CDR3 loop is CASSASIGAGANVLTF. In DNA, the CDR3 is TGTGCCAGCAGCGCCTCGATCGGGGCTGGGGCCAACGTCCTGACTTTC.

This clone was observed once. The V call is TRBV6-5, the J call TRBJ1-2; D remains unclear. The CDR3 runs to 15 residues. V was shortened by 6 bases and J by 7 bases, with 21 bases between the two germline ends. Germline assignment: CDR1 MNHEY and CDR2 SVGAGI. CDR3 amino acids: CASRNNVASGPGYTF. In DNA form, the CDR3 reads TGTGCCAGCAGAAACAACGTAGCCAGTGGCCCTGGCTACACCTTC.

This clone was observed a single time. The chain uses TRBV5-3 and TRBJ2-5; D is perhaps TRBD2 (6 bases). TRBV5-3 is an open reading frame whose function is uncertain. Trimming took off 5 bases at V and 1 base at J, with 21 bases between the two ends. The CDR3 consists of 17 residues. The CDR3 sequence: CARSPFLREPPQETQYF. Written as DNA, the CDR3 is TGTGCCAGAAGTCCATTTTTACGGGAGCCCCCCCAAGAGACCCAGTACTTC.

The genes are TRBV5-6 and TRBJ2-7; D is ambiguous. This CDR3 comprises 14 residues. With 3 bases removed from V and 1 base from J, the gap between germline ends came to 11 bases. Per germline, CDR1 SGHDT and CDR2 YYEEEE. CDR3 nucleotide sequence: TGTGCCAGCAGCTCCCTACGAGAGTCCTACGAGCAGTACTTC. Encoded protein: CASSSLRESYEQYF.

In its sample, this clone is medium-sized (0.01 to 0.1%). V and J are TRBV19 and TRBJ1-2; 7 positions agree with TRBD1. The length of the CDR3 is 13 residues. Germline assignment: CDR1 LNHDA and CDR2 SQIVND (reference sequence). Trimming removed 5 bases from V and 7 bases from J; junction bases left unmatched: 7. As DNA, the CDR3 is TGTGCCAGTAGTCTCCAGGGGGGCGGTGGCTACACCTTC. It yields the protein CASSLQGGGGYTF.

The CDR3 loop is CASSTPRDGETQYF. As DNA, the CDR3 is TGTGCCAGCAGCACTCCCAGGGACGGAGAGACCCAGTACTTC. The chain is built from TRBV11-2 and TRBJ2-5, with D perhaps given as TRBD1 or TRBD2 (5 bases each). Trimming stripped 5 bases from V and 4 bases from J, with 14 bases between. There are 14 residues in the CDR3. Germline CDR1 and CDR2: SGHAT and FQNNGV.

The chain recombines TRBV28 with TRBJ1-2, with 9 bases matching TRBD1. The germline gives CDR1 MDHEN, CDR2 SYDVKM. This CDR3 spans 13 amino acids. J lost 9 bases, V lost 6 bases, and 8 bases had no gene match. Here the CDR3 DNA reads TGTGCCAGCAGCCCCCGGGACAGGGCCCGCTACACCTTC. This codes for CASSPRDRARYTF.

This chain uses TRBV6-5 with TRBJ2-5; 8 bases are shared with TRBD2. The CDR3 sequence is 14 residues long. The germline V gene has CDR1 MNHEY and CDR2 SVGAGI. With V trimmed by 2 bases and J by 2 bases, 1 base remained unmatched. Written as DNA, the CDR3 is TGTGCCAGCAGTTACAAGCGGGGGCAAGAGACCCAGTACTTC. Translating gives CASSYKRGQETQYF.

The V gene is TRBV5-6, the J gene TRBJ1-4, with 7 bases aligning to TRBD1. V lost 4 bases to trimming and J lost 8 bases; unmatched junction nucleotides: 17. Germline V gene lookup returns CDR1 SGHDT and CDR2 YYEEEE. The CDR3 loop spans 17 amino acids. CDR3 bases: TGTGCCAGCAGCCGGGCGCCGCGGACAGGCATAAAAGAAAAACTGTTTTTT. Its protein product is CASSRAPRTGIKEKLFF.

The CDR3 here is CASSLLGARDNSPLHF. In DNA, the CDR3 is TGTGCCAGCAGCCTCCTCGGGGCGAGAGATAATTCACCCCTCCACTTT. This chain connects TRBV11-2 to TRBJ1-6, with D perhaps matching TRBD1 (5 bases). The CDR3 length is 16 residues. Germline CDR1 reads SGHAT; CDR2 reads FQNNGV. V gave up 5 bases and J gave up 5 bases, with 16 bases separating them.

The chain employs TRBV9 and TRBJ2-7, with D possibly TRBD2 on 6 matching bases. V gave up 4 bases and J gave up 3 bases, with 17 bases separating them. The CDR3 has 15 residues. Germline V gives CDR1 SGDLS, CDR2 YYNGEE. CDR3 loop: CASSFLPGLYYEQYF. The DNA of the CDR3 is TGTGCCAGCAGCTTTCTTCCGGGACTCTACTACGAGCAGTACTTC.

The CDR3 DNA sequence: TGTGCCAGCAGCGGACGACAGGAACCTAACTATGGCTACACCTTC. This sequence encodes CASSGRQEPNYGYTF. The V gene is TRBV9, the J gene TRBJ1-2; tentative D call: TRBD1 (6 bases). Trimming stripped 3 bases from V and 0 bases from J, with 12 bases between. The CDR3 is made up of 15 amino acids. CDR1 and CDR2 from the germline V gene are SGDLS and YYNGEE.

The genes are TRBV15 and TRBJ2-3; 8 bases agree with TRBD2. The length of the CDR3 is 22 residues. The germline V gene has CDR1 LNHNV and CDR2 YYDKDF (reference sequence). J was trimmed by 3 bases and V by 1 base; bases with no gene match: 24. The CDR3 sequence: CATSRVGSVREVSGRYTDTQYF. In nucleotides, the CDR3 is TGTGCCACCAGCAGAGTAGGATCAGTGAGGGAAGTCAGCGGGAGATATACAGATACGCAGTATTTT.

This clone has a handful of counts. J is TRBJ1-5 and V is TRBV6-1; D call uncertain. V was trimmed by 2 bases and J by 3 bases, leaving 8 bases between them. The V gene's germline CDR1 is MNHNS and CDR2 SASEGT. The CDR3 extends over 14 amino acids. CDR3 loop: CASSETANNQPQHF. CDR3 DNA sequence: TGTGCCAGCAGTGAAACAGCTAACAATCAGCCCCAGCATTTT.

CDR3 nucleotides: TGTGCCAGCAGCCTCAAAGGCTCTGGGGCCAACGTCCTGACTTTC. Its protein product is CASSLKGSGANVLTF. The chain carries TRBV11-3 and TRBJ2-6, with D unclear. Germline assignment: CDR1 SGHNT and CDR2 YENEEA. Between the trimmed V and J ends, which lost 5 bases and 0 bases, there was a span of 8 bases. There are 15 residues in the CDR3.

This clone appeared once. The chain links TRBV5-6 to TRBJ2-1; D unclear. CDR1 is SGHDT, CDR2 YYEEEE, per germline. V lost 0 bases, J lost 8 bases, and 9 bases lay in between. The CDR3 totals 13 residues. This CDR3 reads CASSLAVVDEQFF. CDR3 DNA: TGTGCCAGCAGCTTGGCCGTGGTTGATGAGCAGTTCTTC.

CDR3 in DNA: TGCGCCAGCAGCCAAGTGGGGCAGTCTCTAGCCAAAAACATTCAGTACTTC. This encodes CASSQVGQSLAKNIQYF. The V and J genes are TRBV4-1 and TRBJ2-4; a possible D gene is TRBD1 (5 bases). Germline CDR1 and CDR2: MGHRA and YSYEKL. The CDR3 consists of 17 residues. Trimming pared 1 base from V and 0 bases from J, leaving 13 bases between.

CDR3 coding DNA: TGTGCCAGCAGTCCGCGGACACGTACGAACACTGAAGCTTTCTTT. This sequence encodes CASSPRTRTNTEAFF. This chain connects TRBV6-5 to TRBJ1-1; D may be TRBD1 (5 bases). This CDR3 has 15 residues. Germline CDR1 is MNHEY and CDR2 is SVGAGI. Trimming pared 5 bases from V and 1 base from J, leaving 14 bases between.

This rearrangement joins TRBV6-5 to TRBJ2-1, with 8 bases fitting TRBD2. The CDR3 runs 14 residues. Germline V lookup: CDR1 MNHEY, CDR2 SVGAGI. The V gene end was trimmed by 7 bases and the J gene end by 6 bases; junction bases not matched to a gene: 8. CDR3: CASNPGLAGNEQFF. In DNA form, the CDR3 reads TGTGCCAGCAACCCTGGACTAGCTGGCAATGAGCAGTTCTTC.

This CDR3 reads CASSEAGATNEKLFF. The CDR3 nucleotides are TGTGCCAGCAGTGAAGCGGGGGCAACTAATGAAAAACTGTTTTTT. V gene TRBV6-1 combines with J gene TRBJ1-4; D is perhaps TRBD1 (5 bases). Trimming took off 0 bases at V and 0 bases at J, with 5 bases between the two ends. From germline, CDR1 is MNHNS and CDR2 SASEGT. The CDR3 is made up of 15 amino acids.